This T cell receptor beta chain derives from a study of blood T cell repertoires in COVID-19. Study-level background: Researchers got acute and convalescent COVID-19 samples from the United States, Italy and Spain.

Sequenced by immunoSEQ multiplex PCR; TCRdb stores in-frame clones only, minus some. The table has about 360,000 clones, approximately 86% seen once; the top ten hold around 3%. This CDR3 contains 13 residues. CDR1 is KGHSH and CDR2 is LQKENI in the germline V gene. Between the trimmed V and J ends, which lost 6 bases and 5 bases, there was a span of 11 bases. The receptor was derived from a human donor in a cohort sampled during active COVID-19. The sequenced sample consisted of peripheral blood. The J gene is TRBJ2-1, the V gene TRBV18; D remains ambiguous. This CDR3 is CASSPTQNNEQFF. The CDR3 DNA follows: TGTGCCAGCTCGCCGACTCAGAACAATGAGCAGTTCTTC.